The rows below give T cell receptor beta chains drawn from one sample of a study of shared clonotypes between healthy human individuals. Measured with immunoSEQ multiplex PCR; TCRdb has only the in-frame clones, and not every one. The sample shows over 800,000 clones, approximately 92% of them seen only once. Sequencing was done on a sample of naive CD8+ T cells sorted from blood. These receptors came from a man younger than 40 in good health. The CDR3 runs from the conserved cysteine through the conserved F or W. The order of the fields is V gene, D gene, J gene, clone size, CDR3 protein, CDR3 DNA. The D gene is left open where the match is weak. Expanded clones are given a class, and other clones once, few, many or no size at all.

>TRBV13|-|TRBJ2-7|-
CASSSSYEQYF
TGTGCCAGCAGCTCCTCCTACGAGCAGTACTTC
>TRBV28|TRBD1|TRBJ1-4|-
CASSGLDRGHEKLFF
TGTGCCAGCAGTGGACTGGACAGGGGGCATGAAAAACTGTTTTTT
>TRBV29-1|-|TRBJ2-7|few
CSVGVSSYEQYF
TGCAGCGTTGGGGTTTCTAGTTACGAGCAGTACTTC
>TRBV30|-|TRBJ2-1|few
CAWSAAGREQFF
TGTGCCTGGAGTGCGGCGGGACGGGAGCAGTTCTTC
>TRBV27|TRBD2|TRBJ2-7|-
CASSLAGPSYEQYF
TGTGCCAGCAGCCTAGCGGGGCCCTCCTACGAGCAGTACTTC
>TRBV28|-|TRBJ2-7|-
CASSSRLAWPYEQYF
TGTGCCAGCAGTTCCCGGTTAGCGTGGCCCTACGAGCAGTACTTC
>TRBV6-5|-|TRBJ2-7|-
CASSGWGLHDEQYF
TGTGCCAGCAGTGGATGGGGACTCCACGACGAGCAGTACTTC
>TRBV27|-|TRBJ2-1|-
CASGFSFREQFF
TGTGCCAGCGGGTTCTCCTTTCGTGAGCAGTTCTTC
>TRBV28|TRBD1|TRBJ1-2|-
CASSPAGQGFYGYTF
TGTGCCAGCAGTCCCGCCGGACAGGGGTTTTATGGCTACACCTTC
>TRBV14|TRBD2|TRBJ2-3|-
CASSPLAGWGDTQYF
TGTGCCAGCAGCCCGCTAGCGGGATGGGGAGATACGCAGTATTTT
>TRBV7-2|-|TRBJ1-5|few
CASSLAAKSNQPQHF
TGTGCCAGCAGCTTAGCGGCAAAGAGCAATCAGCCCCAGCATTTT
>TRBV9|-|TRBJ1-4|-
CASSVGSGILNEKLFF
TGTGCCAGCAGCGTAGGTAGCGGGATTCTGAATGAAAAACTGTTTTTT
>TRBV19|-|TRBJ2-1|-
CASNPGVYNEQFF
TGTGCCAGTAACCCGGGAGTTTACAATGAGCAGTTCTTC
>TRBV7-2|-|TRBJ2-2|-
CATQDSPPGELFF
TGTGCCACCCAGGATTCCCCACCCGGGGAGCTGTTTTTT
>TRBV4-1|TRBD1|TRBJ2-1|-
CASSQTKDRGLYNEQFF
TGCGCCAGCAGCCAAACCAAGGACAGGGGGTTGTACAATGAGCAGTTCTTC
>TRBV27|-|TRBJ2-7|-
CASSFLGRVYEQYF
TGTGCCAGCAGTTTTCTCGGCAGGGTCTACGAGCAGTACTTC
>TRBV11-2|-|TRBJ1-1|-
CASSLVPENTEAFF
TGTGCCAGCAGCTTAGTACCGGAGAACACTGAAGCTTTCTTT
>TRBV6-5|-|TRBJ2-1|-
CASSYYGSLHNEQFF
TGTGCCAGCAGTTACTATGGGAGTTTGCACAATGAGCAGTTCTTC
>TRBV15|-|TRBJ2-1|-
CATSRDPFPSSYNEQFF
TGTGCCACCAGCAGAGACCCCTTCCCCTCCTCCTACAATGAGCAGTTCTTC
>TRBV5-5|-|TRBJ2-1|-
CASSFASLDEQFF
TGTGCCAGCAGCTTTGCTAGCCTAGATGAGCAGTTCTTC
>TRBV4-1|-|TRBJ2-3|-
CASSHQRTSTDTQYF
TGCGCCAGCAGCCACCAGCGTACGAGCACAGATACGCAGTATTTT
>TRBV28|-|TRBJ2-7|many
CASSQFSGPDPYEQYF
TGTGCCAGCAGTCAATTTTCAGGGCCGGATCCCTACGAGCAGTACTTC
>TRBV7-6|TRBD1|TRBJ2-7|-
CASSLTGQGNEQYF
TGTGCCAGCAGCTTAACGGGACAGGGGAACGAGCAGTACTTC
>TRBV7-9|-|TRBJ2-1|-
CASRRDPYNEQFF
TGTGCCAGCAGGCGGGATCCATACAATGAGCAGTTCTTC
>TRBV5-5|-|TRBJ2-7|once
CASSLRQTGPTEEQYF
TGTGCCAGCAGCTTGAGGCAGACGGGCCCCACGGAAGAGCAGTACTTC
>TRBV27|TRBD2|TRBJ2-7|-
CASSSFGRAYEQYF
TGTGCCAGCAGTTCCTTCGGGAGGGCCTACGAGCAGTACTTC
>TRBV4-1|-|TRBJ2-3|once
CASSQDSRGSIDTQYF
TGCGCCAGCAGCCAAGATAGCAGGGGCTCGATAGATACGCAGTATTTT
>TRBV27|-|TRBJ2-7|-
CASRYGYEQYF
TGTGCCAGCAGATACGGCTACGAGCAGTACTTC